The rows below give T cell receptor beta chains drawn from one sample of a study of response to subunit inactivated influenza vaccine. TCRdb recomputed calls from the RT-PCR reads with MiXCR, one row per CDR3 protein. The table records more than 450,000 distinct CDR3 sequences, less than 8% of them present only once. The specimen comprised PBMCs from blood, sampled roughly 24 months after vaccination. Receptor source: a man aged 50-75 years who received an inactivated influenza vaccine. The CDR3 runs from the conserved cysteine through the conserved F or W. The D gene is left open where the match is weak. Size is stated for part of the rows, as once, few or many counts, or as a class when the clone is expanded.

abundance	v_gene	len	j_gene	d_gene	CDR3aa	CDR3nt
.	TRBV19	15	TRBJ1-1	.	CASSPRDLSRTEAFF	TGTGCCAGTAGCCCCCGGGACCTAAGCCGGACTGAAGCTTTCTTT
many	TRBV20-1	15	TRBJ1-2	.	CSASALPRANYGYTF	TGCAGTGCCTCAGCCCTCCCGAGAGCTAACTATGGCTACACCTTC
.	TRBV7-9	15	TRBJ2-1	TRBD2	CASSPAGTKANEQFF	TGTGCCAGCAGCCCGGCCGGGACTAAGGCGAATGAGCAGTTCTTC
few	TRBV7-2	13	TRBJ2-1	.	CASSRPGASEQFF	TGTGCCAGCAGCCGGCCGGGGGCCAGTGAGCAGTTCTTC
few	TRBV28	14	TRBJ2-7	.	CASSSPGPSYEQYF	TGTGCCAGCAGTTCGCCGGGACCGTCCTACGAGCAGTACTTC
many	TRBV12-3/TRBV12-4	13	TRBJ1-1	.	CASSQTGNTEAFF	TGTGCCAGCTCACAGACAGGGAACACTGAAGCTTTCTTT
many	TRBV20-1	13	TRBJ2-7	.	CSASAGLGYEQYF	TGCAGTGCTAGTGCAGGGCTTGGCTACGAGCAGTACTTC
few	TRBV7-9	17	TRBJ1-6	TRBD1	CASSGGTASSYNSPLHF	TGTGCCAGCAGCGGTGGGACAGCCAGCTCCTATAATTCACCCCTCCACTTT
few	TRBV6-2/TRBV6-3	13	TRBJ1-3	.	CASSPASGNTIYF	TGTGCCAGCAGCCCAGCGTCTGGAAACACCATATATTTT
many	TRBV15	13	TRBJ2-2	.	CATGSVYTGELFF	TGTGCCACCGGTTCCGTGTACACCGGGGAGCTGTTTTTT
few	TRBV4-1	15	TRBJ1-6	.	CASSQDHSPNSPLHF	TGCGCCAGCAGCCAAGATCACAGTCCGAATTCACCCCTCCACTTT
many	TRBV7-2	16	TRBJ2-7	TRBD2	CASSLKTSGSGYEQYF	TGTGCCAGCAGCCTAAAAACTAGCGGGAGTGGCTACGAGCAGTACTTC
many	TRBV6-2/TRBV6-3	15	TRBJ2-1	TRBD2	CASSYGLAGYNEQFF	TGTGCCAGCAGTTACGGACTAGCGGGATACAATGAGCAGTTCTTC
few	TRBV12-3/TRBV12-4	15	TRBJ2-1	TRBD2	CASSFRGGSWNEQFF	TGTGCCAGCAGTTTCCGCGGGGGGTCCTGGAATGAGCAGTTCTTC
.	TRBV6-5	15	TRBJ2-2	TRBD2	CASSFGTSGSGELFF	TGTGCCAGCAGTTTCGGGACTAGCGGTAGCGGGGAGCTGTTTTTT
few	TRBV5-5	16	TRBJ2-2	.	CASSFSLGSNTGELFF	TGTGCCAGCAGCTTTAGTTTAGGATCGAACACCGGGGAGCTGTTTTTT
.	TRBV24-1	14	TRBJ2-5	.	CATSDSLTGETQYF	TGTGCCACCAGTGATTCGCTAACGGGGGAGACCCAGTACTTC
.	TRBV4-2	14	TRBJ2-2	.	CASSQGSGGGELFF	TGTGCCAGCAGCCAGGGATCCGGAGGCGGGGAGCTGTTTTTT
.	TRBV29-1	14	TRBJ2-3	TRBD1	CSVRQGASTDTQYF	TGCAGCGTCCGACAGGGGGCTAGCACAGATACGCAGTATTTT
.	TRBV11-2	15	TRBJ2-1	.	CASILTRFGYNEQFF	TGTGCCAGCATCCTGACTAGATTCGGTTACAATGAGCAGTTCTTC
.	TRBV29-1	10	TRBJ2-4	.	CSVGENIQYF	TGCAGCGTTGGTGAAAACATTCAGTACTTC
few	TRBV12-3/TRBV12-4	14	TRBJ2-3	.	CASSSERWADTQYF	TGTGCCAGCAGTTCGGAGAGGTGGGCAGATACGCAGTATTTT
many	TRBV20-1	14	TRBJ1-5	TRBD1	CSASPGGYNQPQHF	TGCAGTGCTTCCCCAGGGGGATACAATCAGCCCCAGCATTTT
few	TRBV3-1	14	TRBJ2-1	.	CASSQRAAPNEQFF	TGTGCCAGCAGCCAAAGGGCCGCACCCAATGAGCAGTTCTTC
.	TRBV4-2	15	TRBJ2-3	TRBD2	CASSQGTRGTDTQYF	TGTGCCAGCAGCCAAGGGACTAGAGGCACAGATACGCAGTATTTT
few	TRBV7-9	15	TRBJ2-1	TRBD1	CASSSGQGADNEQFF	TGTGCCAGCAGCTCCGGACAGGGGGCTGACAATGAGCAGTTCTTC
.	TRBV2	13	TRBJ2-1	TRBD2	CASSGLAGDEQFF	TGTGCCAGCAGTGGTCTAGCGGGAGATGAGCAGTTCTTC
few	TRBV18	16	TRBJ2-3	TRBD1	CASSPRSGGARDTQYF	TGTGCCAGCTCACCAAGGTCAGGGGGCGCCCGGGATACGCAGTATTTT
few	TRBV12-3/TRBV12-4	14	TRBJ2-3	.	CASSLWGAVDTQYF	TGTGCCAGCAGTTTATGGGGCGCGGTGGATACGCAGTATTTT
many	TRBV7-2	14	TRBJ2-7	TRBD2	CASSLRASGYEQYF	TGTGCCAGCAGCTTGAGGGCTAGCGGATACGAGCAGTACTTC
many	TRBV20-1	13	TRBJ1-6	.	CSARSIADSPLHF	TGCAGTGCTAGATCTATTGCGGACTCACCCCTCCACTTT
.	TRBV4-3	14	TRBJ2-7	.	CASSQDPVAYEQYF	TGCGCCAGCAGCCAAGATCCCGTAGCCTACGAGCAGTACTTC
few	TRBV20-1	16	TRBJ2-3	.	CSARGYGQGHTDTQYF	TGCAGTGCTAGGGGCTACGGTCAGGGCCACACAGATACGCAGTATTTT
.	TRBV9	18	TRBJ2-7	.	CASSVVVLAGTEAYEQYF	TGTGCCAGCAGCGTAGTAGTCCTTGCCGGGACGGAAGCCTACGAGCAGTACTTC
.	TRBV20-1	14	TRBJ1-1	.	CSASPRWGNTEAFF	TGCAGTGCTAGCCCCCGTTGGGGGAACACTGAAGCTTTCTTT
.	TRBV7-9	12	TRBJ1-1	.	CATGLADTEAFF	TGTGCTACGGGGCTGGCTGACACTGAAGCTTTCTTT
.	TRBV18	16	TRBJ2-7	TRBD1	CASSPLKTGLSDEQYF	TGTGCCAGCTCCCCCTTGAAGACAGGGTTGAGTGACGAGCAGTACTTC
.	TRBV2	12	TRBJ2-7	.	CASRRDSYEQYF	TGTGCCAGCAGGAGAGACAGCTACGAGCAGTACTTC
many	TRBV2	18	TRBJ2-3	TRBD1	CASIPGQGRDFSTDTQYF	TGTGCCAGCATCCCCGGACAGGGGCGGGACTTTAGCACAGATACGCAGTATTTT
few	TRBV6-1	15	TRBJ1-2	TRBD1	CASSDPGTGAYGYTF	TGTGCCAGCAGTGACCCTGGGACAGGGGCATATGGCTACACCTTC
.	TRBV11-1	14	TRBJ2-5	.	CASSLEGLRETQYF	TGTGCCAGCAGCTTAGAGGGCCTAAGGGAGACCCAGTACTTC
few	TRBV20-1	15	TRBJ2-6	.	CSARDSLSGANVLTF	TGCAGTGCTAGAGATTCGCTCTCTGGGGCCAACGTCCTGACTTTC
few	TRBV5-6	16	TRBJ2-5	.	CASSLFSSASQETQYF	TGTGCCAGCAGCTTGTTCTCTAGCGCGTCCCAAGAGACCCAGTACTTC
.	TRBV20-1	15	TRBJ2-1	TRBD2	CSATPGTSVYNEQFF	TGCAGTGCCACCCCCGGGACTAGCGTCTACAATGAGCAGTTCTTC
few	TRBV5-1	15	TRBJ2-3	.	CASSLEGRTTDTQYF	TGCGCCAGCAGCTTGGAGGGACGGACCACAGATACGCAGTATTTT
.	TRBV20-1	13	TRBJ2-1	.	CSARGLDDNEQFF	TGCAGTGCTAGAGGACTAGATGATAATGAGCAGTTCTTC
few	TRBV10-3	19	TRBJ2-2	TRBD1	CAISLRDSPPDLSTGELFF	TGTGCCATCAGTCTACGGGACAGTCCTCCCGACCTCAGCACCGGGGAGCTGTTTTTT
few	TRBV5-1	13	TRBJ1-1	.	CASSSSMNTEAFF	TGCGCCAGCAGCTCATCAATGAACACTGAAGCTTTCTTT
.	TRBV27	13	TRBJ2-5	.	CASSLIPQETQYF	TGTGCCAGCAGTTTAATCCCCCAAGAGACCCAGTACTTC
.	TRBV7-9	14	TRBJ1-1	.	CASSLELRYTEAFF	TGTGCCAGCAGCTTAGAATTACGCTACACTGAAGCTTTCTTT
many	TRBV11-1	18	TRBJ2-1	TRBD2	CASSFSPRTRVLHNEQFF	TGTGCCAGCAGCTTCTCTCCTAGGACTAGAGTCTTACACAATGAGCAGTTCTTC
few	TRBV18	15	TRBJ1-1	.	CASSPPNKGNTEAFF	TGTGCCAGCTCACCACCAAATAAGGGGAACACTGAAGCTTTCTTT
few	TRBV12-3/TRBV12-4	15	TRBJ2-2	TRBD2	CASRVGGTNTGELFF	TGTGCCAGCAGGGTCGGGGGGACTAACACCGGGGAGCTGTTTTTT
few	TRBV7-9	16	TRBJ1-1	.	CASSLGALRRYTEAFF	TGTGCCAGCAGCTTAGGGGCGCTGCGTAGGTACACTGAAGCTTTCTTT
few	TRBV7-2	12	TRBJ2-1	.	CASMRGGNEQFF	TGTGCCAGCATGAGGGGAGGCAATGAGCAGTTCTTC
few	TRBV28	12	TRBJ2-7	.	CASSRPVYEQYF	TGTGCCAGCAGTCGACCAGTCTACGAGCAGTACTTC